This T cell receptor (beta chain) was recovered during a study of CD8+ T cells in alopecia areata (dated by TCRdb to 2017 to 2018). For context, the study as a whole: High-throughput TCRbeta sequencing was used to examine T cell clonal expansion in alopecia areata in both the C3H/HeJ mouse model and human patients. On the human side, TCRbeta sequencing was run on scalp tissue and on sorted CD4+ and CD8+ peripheral blood T cells from healthy controls and from alopecia areata patients with either patchy or totalis/universalis disease. Scalp clonality was compared among normal scalp (n=4), patchy alopecia areata scalp (n=8), and alopecia totalis/universalis scalp (n=8). The RNA source kit depended on sample type: the PAXgene miRNA kit for fixed scalp, the miRNeasy kit for PBMCs, and the RNeasy kit for mouse skin. Amplification of TCRbeta CDR3 regions was done by immunoSEQ multiplex PCR using 35 Vbeta forward primers and 13 Jbeta reverse primers.

Library preparation employed the immunoSEQ multiplex PCR assay. For TCR sequencing, RNA was extracted from every sample and reverse transcribed into cDNA to serve as template. SuperScript III was used for first-strand cDNA synthesis, primed with a 2:1 mix of oligo-dT and random hexamers. A synthetic immune receptor repertoire was used to assess amplification bias, and residual bias was removed computationally. Per the source publication's procedure: Raw reads were preprocessed for error removal, and CDR3 was defined according to IMGT conventions as running from the conserved cysteine to phenylalanine. To get clonality, Shannon entropy was normalized by log2 of the number of productive unique TCRs and the result was subtracted from 1. Scalp TCRbeta sequences were cross-referenced with sorted blood CD4 and CD8 repertoires so that the CD4 or CD8 identity of scalp clones could be inferred. The clones in this table, taken by TCRdb from immuneACCESS, are in-frame only. Not every clone is retained; where verified, under half of the shortfall comes from an unresolved V gene, and the cause of the rest is unknown. V and J calls and clone size are as listed in that table; D and trimming were resolved from the DNA. Here the sample has 85,000 to 110,000 clones; around three fifths occur a single time. 8% to 10% of the sample belongs to the ten largest clones.

Findings and caveats that apply to the study as a whole: Compared with mice, TCR sequences shared between patients were less clear, possibly partly because of HLA diversity across the patient population. Higher clonality and more expanded CD8+ clones were observed in lesional scalp than in normal scalp, particularly in alopecia totalis/universalis, a finding suggestive of antigenic drive. Resident alphabeta T cells in normal human skin are also sequenced, complicating scalp TCR repertoire analysis, unlike mouse skin dominated by gammadelta T cells.

PBMCs were separated by density centrifugation and stained for CD3, CD4 and CD8, after which CD4+ and CD8+ T cells were sorted on a FACSAria. Unaffected controls provided scalp biopsies and blood samples. Turning to this clone: The antigen it binds to is not known. Per-nucleotide qualities are absent, and no much larger clonotype sits a single base away.

Reading the germline V gene gives CDR1 LGHNA and CDR2 YNFKEQ. At the junction V is shortened by 1 base and J by 4 bases, with 10 bases in between. The CDR3 goes from the cysteine to the phenylalanine over 14 residues. The entry retains the CDR3 DNA only, 42 bases that are in frame from base 1. The rearranged segments are TRBV4-2 and TRBJ1-2; there is no confident call for the D gene. The specimen was CD4+ T cells sorted from blood. The clonotype originates from a human donor in good health. The nucleotide sequence is TGTGCCAGCAGCCAAGGGGGTATCGGCTATGGCTACACCTTC. Translated, this is CASSQGGIGYGYTF.